Presented here are 9 T cell receptor beta chains from one specimen sequenced in a study of blood T cell repertoires in COVID-19 (TCRdb year 2020). Library preparation used the immunoSEQ multiplex PCR assay. In its TCRdb copy, this immuneACCESS table keeps in-frame sequences only and misses some clones. Where compared with another copy, unresolved V genes explain less than half of these, and the others have no known cause. Here the sample has approximately 140,000 clones; about 80% occur a single time. The leading ten clones occupy around 17% of the sample. The sample was peripheral blood. These receptors came from a man in his forties or fifties with acute or convalescent COVID-19.

This clone was seen a handful of times. This chain connects TRBV7-2 to TRBJ2-5; D gene ambiguous. The CDR3 consists of 14 residues. V lost 2 bases, J lost 1 base, and 8 bases lay in between. The germline CDR1 and CDR2 sequences are SGHTA and FQGNSA. The CDR3 region has the DNA TGTGCCAGCAGCTTAAACTCGGGCCAAGAGACCCAGTACTTC. This translates into CASSLNSGQETQYF.

This clone has a handful of counts. This sample includes further DNA sequences coding for the same CDR3. Written as DNA, the CDR3 is TGCGCCAGCAGCTTGAGATCCGGGTCGAACACTGAAGCTTTCTTT. This codes for CASSLRSGSNTEAFF. The chain employs TRBV5-1 and TRBJ1-1; D not certain. V gave up 1 base and J gave up 1 base, with 11 bases separating them. CDR1 is SGHRS and CDR2 is YFSETQ in the germline V gene. The CDR3 is made up of 15 amino acids.

The chain recombines TRBV15 with TRBJ1-1, with D uncertain. This CDR3 region has 15 residues. From germline, CDR1 is LNHNV and CDR2 YYDKDF (reference sequence). V gave up 2 bases and J gave up 6 bases, with 16 bases separating them. The CDR3 sequence: CATSRRPGGSAEAFF. CDR3 DNA sequence: TGTGCCACCAGCAGACGCCCTGGAGGGTCCGCTGAAGCTTTCTTT.

The chain has TRBV7-8 and TRBJ1-2; 10 bases agree with TRBD1. V gave up 5 bases and J gave up 2 bases; unmatched junction bases: 11. This CDR3 is 17 amino acids long. Germline CDR1 is SGHVS and CDR2 is FQNEAQ. The chain's CDR3 is CASSPRDRGPSNYGYTF. CDR3 DNA sequence: TGTGCCAGCAGCCCTAGGGACAGGGGACCCTCAAACTATGGCTACACCTTC.

CDR3 amino acids: CASRPYAGTDTGELFF. The CDR3 coding sequence is TGTGCCAGCAGACCTTACGCCGGGACAGACACCGGGGAGCTGTTTTTT. This chain uses TRBV6-4 with TRBJ2-2; 7 bases fit TRBD1. CDR1 MRHNA and CDR2 SNTAGT come from the germline V gene. The CDR3 runs to 16 residues. After removal of 6 bases from V and 3 bases from J, the junction contained 10 bases not matched to a gene.

The chain is built from TRBV5-1 and TRBJ2-3, with D possibly TRBD1 on 6 matching bases. Trimming removed 8 bases from V and 2 bases from J, with 18 bases in between. Germline V gene data show CDR1 as SGHRS and CDR2 as YFSETQ. The length of the CDR3 is 15 residues. The DNA for the CDR3 is TGCGCCAGTCAGGGACGAGGGGGATACACAGATACGCAGTATTTT. Protein sequence: CASQGRGGYTDTQYF.

The V and J genes are TRBV6-1 and TRBJ1-2; D gene unclear. The CDR3 sequence is 13 residues long. Trimming stripped 2 bases from V and 3 bases from J, with 7 bases between. Looked up from germline, CDR1 is MNHNS and CDR2 is SASEGT. CDR3 amino acids: CASSENGDYGYTF. CDR3 nucleotide sequence: TGTGCCAGCAGTGAAAACGGAGACTATGGCTACACCTTC.

The rearrangement uses TRBV6-5 and TRBJ2-3, with 12 nucleotides matching TRBD2. This CDR3 contains 15 residues. J gave up 3 bases and V 6 bases, and 4 bases lay outside the gene matches. The germline V gene encodes CDR1 MNHEY and CDR2 SVGAGI. Written as DNA, the CDR3 is TGTGCCAGCAGCCCCGGGACTAGCGGGACAGATACGCAGTATTTT. Residues: CASSPGTSGTDTQYF.

V is TRBV6-5 and J is TRBJ2-7; 7 bases agree with TRBD2. The CDR3 sequence is 14 residues long. J gave up 3 bases and V 4 bases, and 6 bases lay outside the gene matches. CDR1 is MNHEY, CDR2 SVGAGI, per germline. CDR3 DNA sequence: TGTGCCAGCAGTTGGCAGCGGGGCGACTACGAGCAGTACTTC. Translation gives CASSWQRGDYEQYF.